The 21 T cell receptor beta chains in this list originate from one sample, sequenced in a study of blood T cell repertoires in COVID-19. Sequencing was performed with immunoSEQ multiplex PCR; in TCRdb, only in-frame clones are kept and a portion is missing. This sample has about 250,000 clones, with roughly 88% found just once. Source material: peripheral blood. These receptors were taken from a woman aged 25 to 45 with COVID-19, enrolled during active disease.

This clone was seen a handful of times. V usage is TRBV6-5 and J usage is TRBJ1-5, with unresolved D. The V and J ends lost 3 bases and 7 bases respectively, with 16 bases between them. Germline CDR1 MNHEY, CDR2 SVGAGI. The CDR3 is made up of 15 amino acids. CDR3 sequence reads: CASSYSRVSGQPQHF. The CDR3 DNA is TGTGCCAGCAGTTATTCCCGGGTCTCTGGGCAGCCCCAGCATTTT.

The chain combines TRBV3-1 (or the pseudogene TRBV3-2) with TRBJ2-5, with D possibly being TRBD2 (6 bases). The CDR3 consists of 17 residues. V was pared by 4 bases and J by 2 bases, with 20 bases between. Germline values: CDR1 LGHDT, CDR2 YNNKEL (reference sequence). CDR3 nucleotide sequence: TGTGCCAGCAGCCCCCCGAGGAGGGAGAACTTTCAAGAGACCCAGTACTTC. This translates into CASSPPRRENFQETQYF.

The J gene is TRBJ1-3, the V gene TRBV2, with unresolved D. The CDR3 contains 16 residues. V shed 4 bases and J shed 1 base, with 14 bases lying between them. The germline V gene encodes CDR1 SNHLY and CDR2 FYNNEI. The CDR3 loop reads CASSGELPRSGNTIYF. The CDR3 DNA sequence: TGTGCCAGCAGTGGGGAGTTACCTAGATCTGGAAACACCATATATTTT. Full variable domain (remainder filled in from reference TRBV2 and TRBJ1-3): EPEVTQTPSHQVTQMGQEVILRCVPISNHLYFYWYRQILGQKVEFLVSFYNNEISEKSEIFDDQFSVERPDGSNFTLKIRSTKLEDSAMYFCASSGELPRSGNTIYFGEGSWLTVV.

V usage is TRBV4-3 and J usage is TRBJ2-3; D is ambiguous. This CDR3 has 13 residues. The ends were cut back, 6 bases at V and 4 bases at J, with 11 bases in the middle. CDR1 and CDR2 (germline): LGHNA, YSLEER. Here the CDR3 reads CASSRNRADTQYF. CDR3 coding DNA: TGCGCCAGCAGTCGGAATCGGGCAGATACGCAGTATTTT.

The V and J genes are TRBV7-2 and TRBJ2-7, with D possibly matching TRBD2 (6 bases). CDR1 is SGHTA, CDR2 FQGNSA, per germline. The V and J ends lost 1 base and 0 bases respectively, with 7 bases between them. CDR3 size: 14 residues. CDR3 nucleotides: TGTGCCAGCAGCTTAGTCGGGAGCTCCTACGAGCAGTACGTC. The encoded protein is CASSLVGSSYEQYV.

CDR3 in DNA: TGTGCCAGCAGGACAGGAATGAACACTGAAGCTTTCTTT. It is translated as CASRTGMNTEAFF. The chain is built from TRBV7-2 and TRBJ1-1, with D possibly TRBD1 on 6 matching bases. This CDR3 spans 13 amino acids. Germline lookup yields CDR1 SGHTA and CDR2 FQGNSA. V was cut by 6 bases and J by 0 bases, with 8 bases left in between.

V usage is TRBV5-1 and J usage is TRBJ2-2, with D uncertain. Trimming pared 5 bases from V and 1 base from J, leaving 3 bases between. Germline V gives CDR1 SGHRS, CDR2 YFSETQ. The CDR3 length is 12 residues. The CDR3 DNA follows: TGCGCCAGCAGTAAGAACACCGGGGAGCTGTTTTTT. Protein product: CASSKNTGELFF. Using reference TRBV5-1 and TRBJ2-2 for the parts outside the CDR3, the full variable domain is KAGVTQTPRYLIKTRGQQVTLSCSPISGHRSVSWYQQTPGQGLQFLFEYFSETQRNKGNFPGRFSGRQFSNSRSEMNVSTLELGDSALYLCASSKNTGELFFGEGSRLTVL.

V gene TRBV5-5 combines with J gene TRBJ2-3; TRBD2 matches at 12 bases. V trimming: 4 bases; J trimming: 1 base; junction bases outside the gene matches: 4. This CDR3 has 16 amino acids. Germline values: CDR1 SGHKS, CDR2 YYEKEE (reference sequence). Written as DNA, the CDR3 is TGTGCCAGCAGCCAACTAGCGGGGGGACGCACAGATACGCAGTATTTT. Translation: CASSQLAGGRTDTQYF.

The chain couples TRBV7-8 to TRBJ2-3; D is undetermined. The V end lost 3 bases, the J end lost 2 bases, and 3 bases lay between the germline ends. CDR1 is SGHVS, CDR2 FQNEAQ, per germline. The CDR3 is 12 residues long. CDR3 protein: CASSFNTDTQYF. CDR3 sequence (DNA): TGTGCCAGCAGCTTCAACACAGATACGCAGTATTTT. Supplemented by reference TRBV7-8 and TRBJ2-3, the full variable domain reads GAGVSQSPRYKVAKRGQDVALRCDPISGHVSLFWYQQALGQGPEFLTYFQNEAQLDKSGLPSDRFFAERPEGSVSTLKIQRTQQEDSAVYLCASSFNTDTQYFGPGTRLTVL.

This chain connects TRBV5-1 to TRBJ2-5; 11 nucleotides align to TRBD2. V dropped 4 bases and J dropped 2; count of bases not matched to a gene: 16. CDR1 and CDR2 (germline): SGHRS, YFSETQ. The length of the CDR3 is 19 residues. The CDR3 DNA follows: TGCGCCAGCAGCCCTGGCTGGACTAGCGGGTATTGGATACAAGAGACCCAGTACTTC. Its protein is CASSPGWTSGYWIQETQYF.

The chain carries TRBV5-8 and TRBJ1-1; TRBD1 aligns across 8 bases. The J segment lost 5 bases and the V segment lost 4 bases, leaving 10 bases of the junction unmatched. This CDR3 region has 15 residues. Germline loops: CDR1 SGHTS, CDR2 YDEGEE. The DNA for the CDR3 is TGTGCCAGCAGCCCGGAGCGGACAGGGCTGACTGAAGCTTTCTTT. Amino acid sequence: CASSPERTGLTEAFF.

This clone appeared once. The chain uses TRBV6-4 and TRBJ2-5; no reliable D call. Between the trimmed V and J ends, which lost 7 bases and 5 bases, there was a span of 2 bases. There are 9 residues in the CDR3. CDR1 is MRHNA, CDR2 SNTAGT, per germline. The CDR3 DNA sequence: TGTGCCAGCACGGAGACCCAGTACTTC. Its protein is CASTETQYF.

V gene TRBV28 combines with J gene TRBJ2-7, with a weak D call TRBD2 (5 bases). The V gene lost 2 bases and the J gene lost 5 bases, with 13 bases spanning the gap. This CDR3 spans 14 amino acids. Germline V gene sequence: CDR1 MDHEN, CDR2 SYDVKM. The CDR3 here is CASSLPSRPHEQYF. DNA of the CDR3: TGTGCCAGCAGTTTACCTAGCAGGCCCCACGAGCAGTACTTC.

This clone was seen just once. This chain links TRBV5-4 with TRBJ2-7, with TRBD1 matching over 9 bases. This CDR3 is built from 13 residues. Germline V gene sequence: CDR1 SGHNT, CDR2 YYREEE (reference sequence). The trim removed 4 bases at V and 7 bases at J, leaving 6 bases unmatched. CDR3 amino acids: CASSIQGAGEQYF. DNA for the CDR3: TGTGCCAGCAGCATACAGGGGGCGGGAGAGCAGTACTTC.

This clone was seen just once. The chain carries TRBV15 and TRBJ1-2, with D perhaps TRBD1 (5 bases). Germline V gene lookup returns CDR1 LNHNV and CDR2 YYDKDF (reference sequence). CDR3 length: 17 residues. V was pared by 1 base and J by 4 bases, with 19 bases between. CDR3 bases: TGTGCCACCAGCAGAGTAGCGGGGCAAGCTCCCCTCTATGGCTACACCTTC. It is translated as CATSRVAGQAPLYGYTF.

This clone was picked up a small number of times. V usage is TRBV5-1 and J usage is TRBJ2-2; tentative D call: TRBD2 (5 bases). The CDR3 loop spans 16 amino acids. From germline, CDR1 is SGHRS and CDR2 YFSETQ. The germline V and J ends were trimmed by 0 bases and 1 base, with 10 bases remaining between them. The CDR3 spells CASSLEGGRNTGELFF. The CDR3 nucleotides read TGCGCCAGCAGCTTGGAAGGAGGAAGGAACACCGGGGAGCTGTTTTTT.

Written as DNA, the CDR3 is TGTGCCAGCAGTGAACAGGGGGCATATACGCAGTATTTT. Translating it yields CASSEQGAYTQYF. The chain couples TRBV2 to TRBJ2-3, with 8 bases identical to TRBD1. Looked up from germline, CDR1 is SNHLY and CDR2 is FYNNEI. Unmatched junction bases numbered 2, after V lost 2 bases and J lost 7 bases. This CDR3 comprises 13 residues.

V gene TRBV25-1 combines with J gene TRBJ2-5; D perhaps matches TRBD1 (6 bases). Trimming removed 2 bases from V and 4 bases from J, with 11 bases in between. Germline V gene lookup returns CDR1 MGHDK and CDR2 SYGVNS. The CDR3 loop spans 14 amino acids. CDR3 DNA sequence: TGTGCCAGCAGTGAAGGTGCAGGGGTAGAGACCCAGTACTTC. This translates into CASSEGAGVETQYF.

The chain employs TRBV28 and TRBJ2-3; 12 bases match TRBD1. The CDR3 consists of 15 residues. From germline, CDR1 is MDHEN and CDR2 SYDVKM. Trimming cost V 8 bases and J 2 bases; bases outside gene matches: 5. This CDR3 reads CASATGQGATDTQYF. The CDR3, as DNA: TGTGCCAGCGCTACGGGACAGGGGGCCACAGATACGCAGTATTTT.

This clone occurred once. The CDR3: CASGLLRGAQNQPQHF. For the CDR3, the DNA is TGTGCTAGTGGTTTGTTGCGGGGGGCGCAAAATCAGCCCCAGCATTTT. This rearrangement joins TRBV12-5 to TRBJ1-5; tentative D call: TRBD1 (6 bases). The CDR3 has 16 residues. The V end was cut by 2 bases, the J end by 4 bases, with 15 bases between. The germline CDR1 and CDR2 sequences are LGHNT and FRNRAP.

The chain couples TRBV6-5 to TRBJ1-6; maybe TRBD1 (5 bases). V was trimmed by 4 bases and J by 9 bases, leaving 19 bases between them. The CDR3 sequence is 16 residues long. Germline CDR1 MNHEY, CDR2 SVGAGI. The chain's CDR3 is CASSSFGSGQSSPLHF. The CDR3 DNA reads TGTGCCAGCAGTTCCTTTGGGTCAGGGCAGAGTTCACCCCTCCACTTT.